One sample yielded the 3 T cell receptor beta chains listed below, sequenced in a study of blood T cells in healthy people across ages. Primed by a sample-barcoded 5' primer and a J-beta primer mix, a second PCR proceeded for about 7 to 12 cycles. One entry per CDR3 protein, called by TCRdb with MiXCR from the 5' RACE reads. The data contain 800,000 or so distinct CDR3 sequences, 25% of them singletons. This same sample was also part of a study on T cells of mothers and their children.

Sequencing was carried out using blood. Receptors originate from a boy between 10 and 17 years old in good health.

This clonotype has more than one count but fewer than ten. The rearrangement uses TRBV7-2 and TRBJ2-2; D not certain. CDR3 size: 15 residues. V lost 5 bases and J lost 6, with 16 bases in between. Germline assignment: CDR1 SGHTA and CDR2 FQGNSA. This chain's CDR3 is CASSPRRSRPGELFF. The CDR3 DNA reads as TGTGCCAGCAGCCCAAGACGGAGTCGACCCGGGGAGCTGTTTTTT.

The rearrangement joins TRBV7-2 to TRBJ2-5, with D perhaps TRBD1 or TRBD2 (5 bases each). The J call is doubtful: the DNA matches TRBJ2-7 better. Germline V gene sequence: CDR1 SGHTA, CDR2 FQGNSA. The CDR3 spans 14 residues. This chain's CDR3 is CASSINGAPYEQYF. The CDR3 DNA follows: TGTGCCAGCAGCATAAACGGGGCCCCCTACGAGCAGTACTTC.

Only a few counts were recorded for this clonotype. This chain links TRBV19 with TRBJ1-5; 8 nucleotides align to TRBD1. CDR1 is LNHDA and CDR2 is SQIVND in the germline V gene (reference sequence). The CDR3 is 15 residues long. V lost 0 bases and J lost 5; bases outside the gene matches: 3. CDR3 protein: CASSIDPTGDQPQHF. CDR3 nucleotide sequence: TGTGCCAGTAGTATAGATCCGACAGGGGATCAGCCCCAGCATTTT.